This TCR beta chain emerged from a study of patients and donors after allogeneic stem cell transplantation (dated by TCRdb to the early 2020s). Libraries were prepared through RT-PCR. The sequencing machine was a NextSeq 550. TCRdb itself trimmed the public reads at Q25 with fastp, ran MiXCR and retained productive beta chains. Rows matching on CDR3 protein sequence are summarized as one entry with the most common DNA and genes. This sample has fewer than 500,000 distinct CDR3 sequences in its table, and approximately 16% of those were observed once. The ten largest clones add up to roughly 7.2% of the sample. The germline V gene provides CDR1 SGHAT and CDR2 FQNNGV. At the junction V is shortened by 5 bases and J by 4 bases, with 14 bases in between. The CDR3 covers 14 residues, taking in both the cysteine and the phenylalanine. Only the CDR3 part of the read is kept: 42 bases, read in frame from the first base.

With respect to this clonotype: Its target antigen remains unknown. No much larger clone is present one base from it, and per-base qualities are unavailable.

The sequenced material came from blood, either unsorted or a sorted T cell fraction (not recorded which). The clonotype originates from a human donor who was either an allogeneic HSCT recipient or a stem cell or donor lymphocyte infusion donor (not recorded which). It is not recorded whose cells these are; they may come from a transplant donor. The sequence is built from TRBV11-2 and TRBJ1-2, with the identity of the D gene unclear. The DNA sequence is as follows: TGTGCCAGCAGCCCGGGTGGGGTCGTCTATGGCTACACCTTC. Translated, it reads CASSPGGVVYGYTF.